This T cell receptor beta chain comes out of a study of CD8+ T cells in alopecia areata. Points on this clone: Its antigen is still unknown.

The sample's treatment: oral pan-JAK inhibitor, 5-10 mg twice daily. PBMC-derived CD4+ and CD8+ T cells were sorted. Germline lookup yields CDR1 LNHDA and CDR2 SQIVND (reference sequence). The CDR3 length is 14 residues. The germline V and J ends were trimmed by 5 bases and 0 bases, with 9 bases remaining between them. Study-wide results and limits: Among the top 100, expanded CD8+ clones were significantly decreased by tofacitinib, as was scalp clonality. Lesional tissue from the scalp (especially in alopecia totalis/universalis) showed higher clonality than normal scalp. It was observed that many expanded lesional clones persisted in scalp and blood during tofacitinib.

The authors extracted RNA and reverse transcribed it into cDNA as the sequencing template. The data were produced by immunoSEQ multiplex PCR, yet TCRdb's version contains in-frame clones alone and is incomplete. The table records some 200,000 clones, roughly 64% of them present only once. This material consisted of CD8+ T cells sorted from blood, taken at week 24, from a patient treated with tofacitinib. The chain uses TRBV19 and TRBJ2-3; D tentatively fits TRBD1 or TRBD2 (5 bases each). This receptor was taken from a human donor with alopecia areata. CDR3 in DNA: TGTGCCAGTAGTCCGGGGCGGAGCACAGATACGCAGTATTTT. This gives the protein CASSPGRSTDTQYF.